This T cell receptor beta chain was observed in a study of blood T cell repertoires in COVID-19. Overall study context: Acute-phase and convalescent COVID-19 samples originated in the United States, Italy and Spain. T cells, B-cell-depleted T cells, or PBMCs supplied cDNA or gDNA.

This clone turned up a few times. CDR3 length: 17 amino acids. Trimming stripped 4 bases from V and 1 base from J, with 18 bases between. Germline values: CDR1 SGDLS, CDR2 YYNGEE. Per the study methods: Researchers report that nucleated cell counts were estimated from reference gene primer amplification. Repertoires were generated with immunoSEQ multiplex PCR, while TCRdb's copy carries only in-frame clones and drops some. Clone size and the V and J calls come from that table; the DNA yielded D and trimming. Among approximately 80,000 clones, over 70% were seen once, and the ten largest hold over 5.5%.

The sample was peripheral blood. V and J are TRBV9 and TRBJ1-3; D is possibly TRBD1 (5 bases). This sequence originates from a man aged 45-65 years with active or convalescent COVID-19. For the CDR3, the DNA is TGTGCCAGCAGCACCCTCCCCAAACAGGATTCTGGAAACACCATATATTTT. This gives the protein CASSTLPKQDSGNTIYF. The full variable domain, rest sourced from reference TRBV9 and TRBJ1-3, is DSGVTQTPKHLITATGQRVTLRCSPRSGDLSVYWYQQSLDQGLQFLIQYYNGEERAKGNILERFSAQQFPDLHSELNLSSLELGDSALYFCASSTLPKQDSGNTIYFGEGSWLTVV.